Each of the 20 T cell receptor beta chains below was sequenced from the same sample in a study of blood T cell repertoires in COVID-19. Generated by immunoSEQ multiplex PCR, the TCRdb table keeps only in-frame clones and is missing some. The data hold 150,000 to 200,000 clones, with around 85% observed a single time. The sequenced sample consisted of peripheral blood. These receptors originate from a human donor in a cohort sampled during active COVID-19.

For the CDR3, the DNA is TGTGCCAGCAGCCTTTCTACGGGAGGGATTTACAATGAGCAGTTCTTC. Translation: CASSLSTGGIYNEQFF. V is TRBV2 and J is TRBJ2-1; 8 positions agree with TRBD2. Germline assignment: CDR1 SNHLY and CDR2 FYNNEI. This CDR3 is built from 16 residues. V trimming: 6 bases; J trimming: 4 bases; junction bases outside the gene matches: 11. Combining the CDR3 with reference TRBV2 and TRBJ2-1 gives the whole variable domain EPEVTQTPSHQVTQMGQEVILRCVPISNHLYFYWYRQILGQKVEFLVSFYNNEISEKSEIFDDQFSVERPDGSNFTLKIRSTKLEDSAMYFCASSLSTGGIYNEQFFGPGTRLTVL.

The chain joins TRBV10-3 to TRBJ2-7; D is possibly TRBD2 (6 bases). From germline, CDR1 is ENHRY and CDR2 SYGVKD. The CDR3 loop spans 13 amino acids. The CDR3 DNA reads as TGTGCAATAAGCGGAGGGAGCTCCTACGAGCAGTACTTC. It encodes CAISGGSSYEQYF.

This chain connects TRBV9 to TRBJ1-1, with 9 bases lining up with TRBD1. V trimming: 0 bases; J trimming: 5 bases; junction bases outside the gene matches: 8. This CDR3 spans 16 amino acids. The germline gives CDR1 SGDLS, CDR2 YYNGEE. The CDR3 loop is CASSVDPTGGGTEAFF. The CDR3 DNA follows: TGTGCCAGCAGCGTAGACCCGACAGGGGGAGGAACTGAAGCTTTCTTT.

This chain connects TRBV23-1 to TRBJ1-1; 7 nucleotides match TRBD1. TRBV23-1 is labeled an ORF, and its function is uncertain. V lost 5 bases to trimming and J lost 1 base; unmatched junction nucleotides: 1. CDR3 size: 13 residues. CDR3 sequence: CASSKGANTEAFF. In DNA form, the CDR3 reads TGCGCCAGCAGTAAGGGGGCGAACACTGAAGCTTTCTTT.

V usage is TRBV4-3 and J usage is TRBJ1-3; tentatively, D is TRBD1 (5 bases). This CDR3 comprises 15 residues. With 2 bases removed from V and 4 bases from J, the gap between germline ends came to 12 bases. The germline gives CDR1 LGHNA, CDR2 YSLEER. CDR3 nucleotide sequence: TGCGCCAGCAGCCAAAGGGGCACAGCCGGAAACACCATATATTTT. It yields the protein CASSQRGTAGNTIYF.

The V gene is TRBV7-9, the J gene TRBJ2-5, with TRBD2 matching over 12 bases. V lost 3 bases and J lost 5; bases outside the gene matches: 10. CDR1 is SEHNR and CDR2 is FQNEAQ in the germline V gene (reference sequence). The CDR3 is made up of 17 amino acids. This chain's CDR3 is CASSFGRTSGAGETQYF. CDR3 nucleotides: TGTGCCAGCAGCTTTGGGCGGACTAGCGGGGCGGGGGAGACCCAGTACTTC.

The gene calls are TRBV6-2 or TRBV6-3 and TRBJ2-3; TRBD1 might be the D (5 bases). The CDR3 sequence is 14 residues long. V was trimmed by 0 bases and J by 10 bases, leaving 14 bases between them. Germline V gives CDR1 MNHEY, CDR2 SVGEGT. The chain's CDR3 is CASSYSMARVAQYF. For the CDR3, the DNA is TGTGCCAGCAGTTACTCGATGGCCAGGGTGGCGCAGTATTTT.

The chain has TRBV6-2 or TRBV6-3 and TRBJ2-7; D might be TRBD1 (5 bases). The CDR3 loop spans 15 amino acids. The germline CDR1 and CDR2 sequences are MNHEY and SVGEGT. With 0 bases removed from V and 5 bases from J, the gap between germline ends came to 14 bases. Here the CDR3 reads CASSYSGRVANEQYF. The DNA of the CDR3 is TGTGCCAGCAGTTACTCGGGCAGGGTTGCCAACGAGCAGTACTTC.

The rearrangement uses TRBV5-5 and TRBJ1-1; D gene uncertain. The germline CDR1 and CDR2 sequences are SGHKS and YYEKEE (reference sequence). CDR3 length: 13 amino acids. V lost 0 bases to trimming and J lost 8 bases, with 11 bases between them. CDR3 region: CASSLVRGGEAFF. In nucleotides, the CDR3 is TGTGCCAGCAGCTTGGTGCGGGGTGGGGAAGCTTTCTTT.

This sequence joins TRBV5-1 and TRBJ2-7; 10 bases are shared with TRBD2. The J segment lost 7 bases and the V segment lost 4 bases, leaving 11 bases of the junction unmatched. Germline V CDR1 and CDR2: SGHRS, YFSETQ. This CDR3 contains 15 residues. DNA for the CDR3: TGCGCCAGCAGCGGGACCCTAGCGGGAGTCTCGGAGCAGTACTTC. It yields the protein CASSGTLAGVSEQYF.

This sequence joins TRBV10-3 and TRBJ2-7; 10 bases fit TRBD1. V was clipped by 3 bases and J by 5 bases; unmatched bases: 1. The CDR3 is 13 amino acids. The germline gives CDR1 ENHRY, CDR2 SYGVKD. The CDR3 loop reads CAISDGTGDEQYF. In DNA, the CDR3 is TGTGCCATCAGTGACGGGACAGGGGACGAGCAGTACTTC.

This sequence joins TRBV6-4 and TRBJ1-1; D perhaps matches TRBD1 (5 bases). V was trimmed by 10 bases and J by 1 base, leaving 7 bases between them. The CDR3 extends over 11 amino acids. The germline gives CDR1 MRHNA, CDR2 SNTAGT. The CDR3 protein is CAIDRNTEAFF. CDR3 coding DNA: TGTGCCATTGACAGGAACACTGAAGCTTTCTTT.

This clone has only one observation. J is TRBJ2-5 and V is TRBV6-2 or TRBV6-3; D is possibly TRBD2 (7 bases). The CDR3 is 18 amino acids. Trimming took 4 bases from V and 4 from J, leaving 25 bases between them. The germline V gene encodes CDR1 MNHEY and CDR2 SVGEGT. CDR3 in DNA: TGTGCCAGCAGTTTCCCGGCGGGGGCAGGACAGAAACGAGAGACCCAGTACTTC. Translating it yields CASSFPAGAGQKRETQYF.

V usage is TRBV6-5 and J usage is TRBJ2-6; D may be TRBD2 (5 bases). V dropped 6 bases and J dropped 2 bases, with 11 bases sitting between them. This CDR3 has 15 residues. Germline values: CDR1 MNHEY, CDR2 SVGAGI. CDR3 residues: CASRGVYPGANVLTF. Here the CDR3 DNA reads TGTGCCAGCAGGGGAGTTTACCCTGGGGCCAACGTCCTGACTTTC.

V gene TRBV10-2 combines with J gene TRBJ1-6; no clear D gene. V was clipped by 10 bases and J by 0 bases, with 13 bases between them. This CDR3 comprises 15 residues. Germline loops: CDR1 WSHSY, CDR2 SAAADI. This CDR3 reads CATKAGSSYNSPLHF. The CDR3 DNA reads as TGCGCCACCAAAGCGGGGAGCTCCTATAATTCACCCCTCCACTTT.

The rearrangement links TRBV19 to TRBJ1-3; 7 positions agree with TRBD1. The CDR3 length is 17 residues. V shed 1 base, J shed 0 bases, and the junction held 6 bases outside the gene matches. Looked up from germline, CDR1 is LNHDA and CDR2 is SQIVND (reference sequence). This CDR3 is CASSIGGTASSGNTIYF. CDR3 DNA sequence: TGTGCCAGTAGTATAGGCGGGACAGCGAGCTCTGGAAACACCATATATTTT.

This chain's CDR3 is CASSQDRAGVRTGELFF. The CDR3, as DNA: TGTGCCAGCAGCCAAGATAGGGCGGGGGTGCGCACCGGGGAGCTGTTTTTT. This chain joins TRBV4-2 and TRBJ2-2; TRBD2 matches at 7 bases. This CDR3 spans 17 amino acids. Germline values: CDR1 LGHNA, CDR2 YNFKEQ. J was trimmed by 4 bases and V by 0 bases; bases with no gene match: 8.

J is TRBJ1-1 and V is TRBV27; 12 nucleotides line up with TRBD1. The junction had 16 bases not matched to a gene; V was cut back by 7 bases and J by 4 bases. Germline CDR1 MNHEY, CDR2 SMNVEV (reference sequence). CDR3 size: 18 residues. The CDR3 DNA follows: TGTGCCAGCATCTCCCGGGACAGGGGGCGAGGGACGGTCACTGAAGCTTTCTTT. Its protein is CASISRDRGRGTVTEAFF.

CDR3 amino acids: CASTNTDTQYF. The CDR3 DNA sequence: TGTGCCAGCACAAACACAGATACGCAGTATTTT. The chain combines TRBV27 with TRBJ2-3, with unresolved D. CDR1 is MNHEY and CDR2 is SMNVEV in the germline V gene (reference sequence). The germline V and J ends were trimmed by 7 bases and 2 bases, with 4 bases remaining between them. The CDR3 sequence is 11 residues long.

This chain connects TRBV6-5 to TRBJ1-4; the match to TRBD1 covers 8 bases. CDR3 length equals 15 residues. Trimming cost V 2 bases and J 4 bases; bases outside gene matches: 3. Germline CDR1 reads MNHEY; CDR2 reads SVGAGI. Here the CDR3 DNA reads TGTGCCAGCAGTTACCGGACAGGGAATAATGAAAAACTGTTTTTT. Translation gives CASSYRTGNNEKLFF.